This entry lists 7 T cell receptor beta chains sequenced from one sample in a study of graft-versus-host responses after intestinal transplantation (dated by TCRdb to 2020 to 2023). Libraries were constructed by the immunoSEQ multiplex PCR assay. Entries here come from immuneACCESS through TCRdb and include only in-frame sequences with V and J called. Some clones fail to appear in such tables; in the studies checked, an unresolved V gene covers under half of the shortfall, and the cause of the remainder is unknown. The sample includes 25,000 or so clones, with 85% to 95% observed a single time. The top ten clonotypes cover roughly 2% of the sample. The sample here was PBMCs, taken approximately 38 days after intestinal transplant. The receptor source for this set is a human patient who received an intestinal transplant, so some T cells may come from the graft donor.

The chain employs TRBV19 and TRBJ1-1; D uncertain. CDR3 length: 12 residues. Germline V gene data show CDR1 as LNHDA and CDR2 as SQIVND (reference sequence). V was shortened by 1 base and J by 7 bases, with 7 bases between the two germline ends. CDR3 protein: CASSIGGLEAFF. The CDR3 nucleotides read TGTGCCAGTAGTATAGGAGGGCTTGAAGCTTTCTTT. Drawing the rest from reference TRBV19 and TRBJ1-1, the complete variable domain is DGGITQSPKYLFRKEGQNVTLSCEQNLNHDAMYWYRQDPGQGLRLIYYSQIVNDFQKGDIAEGYSVSREKKESFPLTVTSAQKNPTAFYLCASSIGGLEAFFGQGTRLTVV.

The chain uses TRBV29-1 and TRBJ2-5; 10 bases are a match to TRBD2. Germline V lookup: CDR1 SQVTM, CDR2 ANQGSEA. V was clipped by 5 bases and J by 6 bases; unmatched bases: 6. This CDR3 spans 13 amino acids. The CDR3 is CSVLLAGVKTQYF. For the CDR3, the DNA is TGCAGCGTTTTGCTAGCGGGAGTAAAGACCCAGTACTTC.

The gene calls are TRBV5-5 and TRBJ1-2; no firm D call. This CDR3 region has 16 residues. V dropped 7 bases and J dropped 4 bases, with 23 bases sitting between them. The V gene's germline CDR1 is SGHKS and CDR2 YYEKEE (reference sequence). As DNA, the CDR3 is TGTGCCAGCGTTCAGGATATCTCGCGAAAGACCTATGGCTACACCTTC. It encodes CASVQDISRKTYGYTF.

The V and J genes are TRBV5-6 and TRBJ2-1; TRBD1 agrees at 10 bases. Germline V gene sequence: CDR1 SGHDT, CDR2 YYEEEE. The CDR3 has 15 amino acids. After removal of 3 bases from V and 8 bases from J, the junction contained 8 bases not matched to a gene. The CDR3 here is CASSWYGTGVYEQFF. CDR3 bases: TGTGCCAGCAGCTGGTATGGGACAGGGGTGTATGAGCAGTTCTTC.

This sequence joins TRBV4-3 and TRBJ2-1; weak D call: TRBD1 (6 bases). Germline V gene lookup returns CDR1 LGHNA and CDR2 YSLEER. The ends were cut back, 1 base at V and 3 bases at J, with 16 bases in the middle. The CDR3 consists of 17 residues. CDR3 sequence reads: CASSQGAGQFLYNEQFF. Written as DNA, the CDR3 is TGCGCCAGCAGCCAAGGAGCCGGACAGTTCCTCTACAATGAGCAGTTCTTC.

To note about this clone: A junction end diverges from the germline sequence, so it may reflect a read error. The chain has TRBV9 and TRBJ2-1; weak D call: TRBD1 (5 bases). The CDR3 contains 14 residues. The germline CDR1 and CDR2 sequences are SGDLS and YYNGEE. The CDR3 loop is CASSVGDSYNKQFF. As DNA, the CDR3 is TGTGCCAGCAGCGTTGGAGACAGCTACAATAAGCAGTTCTTC.

The rearrangement links TRBV6-1 to TRBJ1-5, with D tentatively TRBD1 (6 bases). The V gene's germline CDR1 is MNHNS and CDR2 SASEGT. V was clipped by 2 bases and J by 0 bases, with 29 bases between them. The CDR3 contains 22 residues. The CDR3 region has the DNA TGTGCCAGCAGTGAAAGGGGGACATGGGCCTCGGGGCCGCAGTATAGCAATCAGCCCCAGCATTTT. It is translated as CASSERGTWASGPQYSNQPQHF.